Listed below are T cell receptor beta chains from one sample, sequenced in a study of blood T cell repertoires in COVID-19. Sequenced by immunoSEQ multiplex PCR; TCRdb stores in-frame clones only, minus some. The table includes about 310,000 clones, 80% to 90% detected once. The sample taken for sequencing was peripheral blood. Receptors were obtained from a man in his fifties with active or convalescent COVID-19. CDR3s include the opening cysteine and the closing phenylalanine or tryptophan. D genes are given only for firm matches. The size field is filled for only some rows; it gives once, few, many or a size class.

D,size,J,V,CDR3,DNA
-,-,TRBJ1-5,TRBV15,CATSRDRTGGRQPQHF,TGTGCCACCAGCAGAGATCGGACGGGGGGCAGACAGCCCCAGCATTTT
TRBD2,-,TRBJ2-1,TRBV6-1,CASSETSYLGEQFF,TGTGCCAGCAGTGAGACTAGCTATTTGGGTGAGCAGTTCTTC
TRBD2,many,TRBJ2-7,TRBV3-1/TRBV3-2,CASSQVVYVAGGFYEQYF,TGTGCCAGCAGCCAAGTTGTATATGTCGCGGGAGGCTTCTACGAGCAGTACTTC
TRBD2,once,TRBJ2-3,TRBV7-9,CASSLAGGAGDTQYF,TGTGCCAGCAGCCTTGCCGGGGGGGCGGGAGATACGCAGTATTTT
TRBD1,-,TRBJ1-4,TRBV5-1,CASSQTGKGPSLFF,TGCGCCAGCAGCCAGACAGGGAAGGGGCCCAGCCTGTTTTTT
-,once,TRBJ1-3,TRBV3-1/TRBV3-2,CASSQAHSSGNTIYF,TGTGCCAGCAGCCAAGCCCACAGCTCTGGAAACACCATATATTTT
-,-,TRBJ2-7,TRBV7-9,CASSQSKGAYEQYF,TGTGCCAGCAGCCAGAGTAAGGGGGCCTACGAGCAGTACTTC
TRBD2,-,TRBJ2-1,TRBV11-3,CASSLDGRASGGNEQFF,TGTGCCAGCAGCTTAGATGGCAGGGCTAGCGGGGGAAATGAGCAGTTCTTC
-,-,TRBJ1-1,TRBV4-3,CASSQATGILTEAFF,TGCGCCAGCAGCCAAGCGACGGGGATTTTGACTGAAGCTTTCTTT
TRBD1,-,TRBJ1-5,TRBV27,CASKQGNQPQHF,TGTGCCAGCAAACAGGGGAATCAGCCCCAGCATTTT
TRBD2,-,TRBJ2-1,TRBV6-4,CASRGRRETYNEQFF,TGTGCCAGCAGAGGGAGGCGGGAGACCTACAATGAGCAGTTCTTC
-,few,TRBJ1-2,TRBV5-1,CASSLAGDYGYTF,TGCGCCAGCAGCTTGGCGGGAGACTATGGCTACACCTTC
-,-,TRBJ1-4,TRBV19,CASSIEGGVKLFF,TGTGCCAGTAGTATCGAAGGAGGCGTAAAACTGTTTTTT
-,-,TRBJ2-2,TRBV3-1/TRBV3-2,CASSQERGRISYTGELFF,TGTGCCAGCAGCCAGGAACGAGGAAGAATCTCCTACACCGGGGAGCTGTTTTTT
TRBD2,-,TRBJ2-5,TRBV2,CASSEAVLLLLAGEETQYF,TGTGCCAGCAGTGAAGCCGTCCTCCTACTACTAGCGGGGGAAGAGACCCAGTACTTC
-,-,TRBJ1-5,TRBV10-3,CAIAAGEYQPQHF,TGTGCCATCGCCGCAGGGGAGTATCAGCCCCAGCATTTT
-,-,TRBJ1-6,TRBV5-6,CASSLRAGKPSPLHF,TGTGCCAGCAGCTTGCGGGCAGGGAAACCTTCACCCCTCCACTTT
-,-,TRBJ2-3,TRBV5-4,CASSFTVTDTQYF,TGTGCCAGCAGCTTTACGGTCACAGATACGCAGTATTTT
TRBD1,-,TRBJ1-2,TRBV6-4,CASSDGTGANYGYTF,TGTGCCAGCAGTGACGGGACAGGGGCTAACTATGGCTACACCTTC
-,-,TRBJ1-2,TRBV6-1,CASSEIPGSGYTF,TGTGCCAGCAGTGAAATTCCGGGTTCCGGCTACACCTTC
-,few,TRBJ2-1,TRBV5-1,CASSPEPGSNEQFF,TGCGCCAGCAGCCCGGAACCGGGGAGTAATGAGCAGTTCTTC
TRBD1,-,TRBJ2-7,TRBV30,CAWSQKDRGRDEQYF,TGTGCCTGGAGTCAAAAAGACAGGGGGAGAGACGAGCAGTACTTC
TRBD2,-,TRBJ2-7,TRBV30,CAWTSGRNREQYF,TGTGCCTGGACTAGCGGGAGAAATCGGGAGCAGTACTTC
-,-,TRBJ2-1,TRBV6-1,CASSESWGRGEQFF,TGTGCCAGCAGTGAATCTTGGGGGCGCGGGGAGCAGTTCTTC
-,-,TRBJ2-5,TRBV14,CASSQGWANQETQYF,TGTGCCAGCAGCCAAGGTTGGGCAAACCAAGAGACCCAGTACTTC
-,-,TRBJ1-6,TRBV30,CAWSVSPSADSPLHF,TGTGCCTGGAGTGTAAGTCCGAGCGCCGATTCACCCCTCCACTTT
TRBD1,-,TRBJ1-1,TRBV28,CASSSSRTGISKPGTEAFF,TGTGCCAGCAGTTCCTCACGGACAGGGATATCGAAACCGGGCACTGAAGCTTTCTTT
-,-,TRBJ2-5,TRBV4-1,CASSQGPRVEETQYF,TGCGCCAGCAGCCAAGGCCCTCGAGTGGAGGAGACCCAGTACTTC
-,-,TRBJ2-7,TRBV6-6,CASRSSQGTLSYEQYF,TGTGCCAGCAGGTCATCACAGGGAACCCTCTCCTACGAGCAGTACTTC
TRBD1,-,TRBJ1-4,TRBV19,CASSIGTGGHPGEKLFF,TGTGCCAGTAGTATTGGGACAGGGGGCCATCCTGGTGAAAAACTGTTTTTT
-,-,TRBJ1-1,TRBV24-1,CATSARGAEAFF,TGTGCCACCAGTGCCAGGGGTGCTGAAGCTTTCTTT
-,-,TRBJ1-2,TRBV11-2,CASSSRGRANYGYTF,TGTGCCAGCAGCTCCCGAGGCAGAGCTAACTATGGCTACACCTTC
-,-,TRBJ1-5,TRBV19,CASSIPWGGTNQPQHF,TGTGCCAGTAGTATCCCTTGGGGGGGGACCAATCAGCCCCAGCATTTT
TRBD1,-,TRBJ1-1,TRBV6-2/TRBV6-3,CASSSTNTGDLEAFF,TGTGCCAGCAGTTCCACCAATACAGGGGACCTTGAAGCTTTCTTT
TRBD1,-,TRBJ1-6,TRBV28,CASSGRGLYSPLHF,TGTGCCAGCAGTGGCAGGGGGTTATATTCACCCCTCCACTTT
-,-,TRBJ2-6,TRBV5-4,CASSSRQSSGANVLTF,TGTGCCAGCAGCTCCCGACAGTCCTCTGGGGCCAACGTCCTGACTTTC
TRBD2,-,TRBJ2-5,TRBV28,CASSRLAGGQETQYF,TGTGCCAGCAGTCGACTAGCGGGGGGTCAAGAGACCCAGTACTTC
-,-,TRBJ1-3,TRBV6-5,CASSYDQGGNTIYF,TGTGCCAGCAGTTACGATCAGGGGGGAAACACCATATATTTT
-,-,TRBJ2-5,TRBV11-2,CASSLGDIRETQYF,TGTGCCAGCAGCTTAGGGGACATCCGAGAGACCCAGTACTTC
-,-,TRBJ2-7,TRBV27,CASSLCRQIAYEQYF,TGTGCCAGCAGTTTATGTCGACAAATAGCCTACGAGCAGTACTTC
TRBD1,-,TRBJ1-2,TRBV7-8,CASSLLTGVAGYTF,TGTGCCAGCAGCTTATTAACAGGGGTGGCTGGCTACACCTTC
-,once,TRBJ1-1,TRBV5-1,CASSLVGGEAFF,TGCGCCAGCAGCTTGGTTGGGGGCGAAGCTTTCTTT
TRBD1,-,TRBJ2-7,TRBV29-1,CSVESDTGVASEQYF,TGCAGCGTTGAATCCGATACAGGGGTGGCGAGCGAGCAGTACTTC
TRBD1,-,TRBJ2-3,TRBV30,CAWGVQGARDTQYF,TGTGCCTGGGGGGTACAGGGGGCTCGGGATACGCAGTATTTT
TRBD1,once,TRBJ2-1,TRBV29-1,CSVNRGQGAGSEQFF,TGCAGCGTTAACCGTGGACAGGGGGCGGGTAGTGAGCAGTTCTTC
-,once,TRBJ2-5,TRBV5-1,CASSLAIFLQGQETQYF,TGCGCCAGCAGCTTGGCCATATTTCTTCAGGGCCAAGAGACCCAGTACTTC
TRBD2,-,TRBJ2-5,TRBV3-1/TRBV3-2,CASSQDELSGGEETQYF,TGTGCCAGCAGCCAAGATGAGTTGTCGGGGGGAGAGGAGACCCAGTACTTC